A single sample gave rise to the 21 T cell receptor beta chains below, sequenced in a study of cytomegalovirus exposure and HLA in healthy donors. PCR employed 60 Vbeta and 13 Jbeta primers. Clones were read by immunoSEQ multiplex PCR, and TCRdb kept only the in-frame ones, dropping some. The repertoire has about 140,000 clones, roughly 82% of them found once; the top ten carry 3% to 3.5%. Sequenced: PBMCs. These receptor sequences come from a man aged 18 to 29 in good health and CMV-seropositive.

The chain has TRBV5-1 and TRBJ1-2, with a possible D match to TRBD1 (5 bases). There are 14 residues in the CDR3. Germline V gives CDR1 SGHRS, CDR2 YFSETQ. V was cut by 1 base and J by 5 bases, with 12 bases left in between. CDR3 DNA sequence: TGCGCCAGCAGCTTGACGGGGGGTAATTATGGCTACACCTTC. Its translation is CASSLTGGNYGYTF. The full variable domain, completed using reference TRBV5-1 and TRBJ1-2, is KAGVTQTPRYLIKTRGQQVTLSCSPISGHRSVSWYQQTPGQGLQFLFEYFSETQRNKGNFPGRFSGRQFSNSRSEMNVSTLELGDSALYLCASSLTGGNYGYTFGSGTRLTVV.

The chain carries TRBV27 and TRBJ2-2; tentatively, D is TRBD2 (6 bases). CDR1 is MNHEY, CDR2 SMNVEV, per germline (reference sequence). V was trimmed by 1 base and J by 1 base, leaving 16 bases between them. The CDR3 has 18 residues. The DNA for the CDR3 is TGTGCCAGCAGTTTATTTTCTAGTCGGCGGGAGAACACCGGGGAGCTGTTTTTT. Protein product: CASSLFSSRRENTGELFF.

The CDR3 region has the DNA TGCGCCAGCAGCTTGACAGGCCGTGACCCCCTCCACTTT. Translated, it gives CASSLTGRDPLHF. The chain has TRBV5-1 and TRBJ1-6; a possible D gene is TRBD1 (5 bases). This CDR3 is built from 13 residues. V lost 1 base to trimming and J lost 13 bases, with 12 bases between them. Germline V gene sequence: CDR1 SGHRS, CDR2 YFSETQ.

The chain combines TRBV7-9 with TRBJ2-7; D possibly corresponds to TRBD2 (6 bases). Germline CDR1 reads SEHNR; CDR2 reads FQNEAQ (reference sequence). This CDR3 is 17 amino acids long. The V gene lost 5 bases and the J gene lost 7 bases, with 27 bases spanning the gap. The CDR3 loop reads CASSRLATGGGMGEQYF. CDR3 DNA: TGTGCCAGCAGCCGACTGGCCACCGGAGGAGGGATGGGGGAGCAGTACTTC.

The chain joins TRBV11-2 to TRBJ2-2, with D possibly TRBD2 on 6 matching bases. The CDR3 loop spans 13 amino acids. Germline CDR1 SGHAT, CDR2 FQNNGV. Trimming removed 3 bases from V and 7 bases from J, with 9 bases in between. CDR3 nucleotide sequence: TGTGCCAGCAGCTTCTGGAGGGACGGGGAGCTGTTTTTT. Residues: CASSFWRDGELFF.

The gene calls are TRBV28 and TRBJ1-2; D is undetermined. Germline values: CDR1 MDHEN, CDR2 SYDVKM. This CDR3 has 13 amino acids. V was shortened by 3 bases and J by 5 bases, with 10 bases between the two germline ends. CDR3 sequence: CASSFARRYGYTF. DNA of the CDR3: TGTGCCAGCAGTTTCGCCAGGAGGTATGGCTACACCTTC.

The V call is TRBV6-5, the J call TRBJ2-5; D possibly corresponds to TRBD2 (5 bases). Germline V gives CDR1 MNHEY, CDR2 SVGAGI. This CDR3 region has 14 residues. Trimming took 2 bases from V and 5 from J, leaving 12 bases between them. The chain's CDR3 is CASSYRSSGETQYF. The CDR3 nucleotides read TGTGCCAGCAGTTACAGGTCCAGCGGCGAGACCCAGTACTTC.

This chain links TRBV29-1 with TRBJ2-2; 8 bases agree with TRBD1. Germline lookup yields CDR1 SQVTM and CDR2 ANQGSEA. After removal of 3 bases from V and 5 bases from J, the junction contained 2 bases not matched to a gene. The CDR3 has 13 amino acids. This CDR3 is CSVDRGLTGELFF. CDR3 DNA sequence: TGCAGCGTTGACAGGGGGCTTACCGGGGAGCTGTTTTTT.

The rearrangement joins TRBV6-6 to TRBJ2-3; D gene ambiguous. The CDR3 consists of 14 residues. From germline, CDR1 is MNHNY and CDR2 SVGAGI (reference sequence). Trimming removed 2 bases at V and 5 bases at J, with 11 bases between. The CDR3 loop is CASSYGQNIDTQYF. Written as DNA, the CDR3 is TGTGCCAGCAGTTACGGTCAGAATATAGATACGCAGTATTTT.

The chain recombines TRBV5-1 with TRBJ2-7, with D possibly being TRBD1 (5 bases). The V gene's germline CDR1 is SGHRS and CDR2 YFSETQ. V was cut by 2 bases and J by 2 bases, with 17 bases left in between. The length of the CDR3 is 16 residues. CDR3 loop: CASSFTDSPKTYEQYF. The CDR3 DNA reads TGCGCCAGCAGCTTCACCGACAGCCCAAAAACCTACGAGCAGTACTTC. The full variable domain, rest sourced from reference TRBV5-1 and TRBJ2-7, is KAGVTQTPRYLIKTRGQQVTLSCSPISGHRSVSWYQQTPGQGLQFLFEYFSETQRNKGNFPGRFSGRQFSNSRSEMNVSTLELGDSALYLCASSFTDSPKTYEQYFGPGTRLTVT.

The chain couples TRBV6-1 to TRBJ1-1, with 12 bases that match TRBD1. Trimming cost V 2 bases and J 1 base; bases outside gene matches: 2. The CDR3 is 16 residues long. The germline V gene has CDR1 MNHNS and CDR2 SASEGT. The CDR3 coding sequence is TGTGCCAGCAGTGAAAGGGGACAGGGGGCGAACACTGAAGCTTTCTTT. Residues: CASSERGQGANTEAFF.

This clone was found once. This chain links TRBV2 with TRBJ2-7; D is unclear. V was cut by 1 base and J by 7 bases, with 20 bases left in between. The CDR3 is 16 amino acids. Germline V gives CDR1 SNHLY, CDR2 FYNNEI. CDR3 sequence reads: CASSEGRLSPTREQYF. The CDR3 DNA reads as TGTGCCAGCAGTGAAGGTCGCCTTTCCCCTACGCGGGAGCAGTACTTC.

The chain recombines TRBV9 with TRBJ1-1, with 7 bases matching TRBD1. Per germline, CDR1 SGDLS and CDR2 YYNGEE. The CDR3 contains 16 residues. The trim removed 3 bases at V and 2 bases at J, leaving 10 bases unmatched. The CDR3 loop reads CASSAQPRQGNTEAFF. The CDR3 DNA is TGTGCCAGCAGCGCCCAACCCAGACAGGGCAACACTGAAGCTTTCTTT.

This clone has only a few counts. The V and J genes are TRBV4-2 and TRBJ1-2; a weak D match, TRBD1 (5 bases). Germline V gene sequence: CDR1 LGHNA, CDR2 YNFKEQ. V lost 11 bases and J lost 8, with 18 bases in between. The CDR3 is 12 amino acids. CDR3: CASRAGRIGYTF. The CDR3 nucleotides read TGTGCCTCTCGGGCAGGGCGTATCGGCTACACCTTC.

This clone was detected a few times. In the same sample, other DNA sequences code for this CDR3. V usage is TRBV6-5 and J usage is TRBJ2-7; D is possibly TRBD2 (5 bases). CDR1 MNHEY and CDR2 SVGAGI come from the germline V gene. CDR3 length equals 13 residues. V was trimmed by 2 bases and J by 1 base, leaving 6 bases between them. CDR3 amino acids: CASSYRGSYEQYF. In DNA, the CDR3 is TGTGCCAGCAGTTACCGAGGGTCCTACGAGCAGTACTTC.

The CDR3 spells CASSPRQGGSYEQYF. As DNA, the CDR3 is TGTGCCAGCAGCCCGAGACAGGGGGGATCCTACGAGCAGTACTTC. This chain joins TRBV7-9 and TRBJ2-7, with TRBD1 identical over 9 bases. J lost 1 base, V lost 5 bases, and 6 bases had no gene match. The germline CDR1 and CDR2 sequences are SEHNR and FQNEAQ (reference sequence). The CDR3 is 15 amino acids. The complete variable domain, with remaining parts taken from reference TRBV7-9 and TRBJ2-7, reads DTGVSQNPRHKITKRGQNVTFRCDPISEHNRLYWYRQTLGQGPEFLTYFQNEAQLEKSRLLSDRFSAERPKGSFSTLEIQRTEQGDSAMYLCASSPRQGGSYEQYFGPGTRLTVT.

This clone was counted a single time. This rearrangement joins TRBV4-1 to TRBJ2-7; 7 nucleotides match TRBD1. The CDR3 has 16 residues. With 4 bases clipped from V and 7 bases from J, the junction kept 16 bases outside the gene matches. Germline values: CDR1 MGHRA, CDR2 YSYEKL. The CDR3 sequence: CASSLSYTGAGEEQYF. In DNA, the CDR3 is TGCGCCAGCAGCCTATCTTATACAGGGGCCGGTGAAGAGCAGTACTTC.

The gene calls are TRBV6-1 and TRBJ1-5, with 9 bases identical to TRBD1. This CDR3 has 14 residues. J lost 6 bases, V lost 5 bases, and 5 bases had no gene match. Germline-derived CDR1 and CDR2 are MNHNS and SASEGT. As DNA, the CDR3 is TGTGCCAGCAGTCCCGGGACAGGGACTCAGCCCCAGCATTTT. As protein: CASSPGTGTQPQHF.

The V call is TRBV7-8, the J call TRBJ2-7, with 7 bases aligning to TRBD2. Germline CDR1 reads SGHVS; CDR2 reads FQNEAQ. The CDR3 length is 15 residues. V was pared by 1 base and J by 5 bases, with 8 bases of the junction left unmatched. The CDR3 loop reads CASSLVGRAEHEQYF. CDR3 nucleotide sequence: TGTGCCAGCAGCTTAGTGGGGAGGGCCGAGCACGAGCAGTACTTC.

CDR3 nucleotide sequence: TGTGCCAGTAGTATGCGACAGGACAATCAGCCCCAGCATTTT. Its protein is CASSMRQDNQPQHF. The chain employs TRBV19 and TRBJ1-5, with D possibly being TRBD1 (6 bases). The CDR3 covers 14 residues. V shed 3 bases and J shed 3 bases, with 9 bases lying between them. Germline values: CDR1 LNHDA, CDR2 SQIVND (reference sequence). Combining the CDR3 with reference TRBV19 and TRBJ1-5 gives the whole variable domain DGGITQSPKYLFRKEGQNVTLSCEQNLNHDAMYWYRQDPGQGLRLIYYSQIVNDFQKGDIAEGYSVSREKKESFPLTVTSAQKNPTAFYLCASSMRQDNQPQHFGDGTRLSIL.

V and J are TRBV11-1 and TRBJ2-7; D is possibly TRBD2 (5 bases). Trimming removed 0 bases from V and 0 bases from J, with 6 bases in between. Germline-derived CDR1 and CDR2 are SGHAT and FQDESV (reference sequence). CDR3 length: 14 amino acids. The CDR3 DNA follows: TGTGCCAGCAGCTTAGCGGGGAGCTCCTACGAGCAGTACTTC. Amino acids: CASSLAGSSYEQYF.